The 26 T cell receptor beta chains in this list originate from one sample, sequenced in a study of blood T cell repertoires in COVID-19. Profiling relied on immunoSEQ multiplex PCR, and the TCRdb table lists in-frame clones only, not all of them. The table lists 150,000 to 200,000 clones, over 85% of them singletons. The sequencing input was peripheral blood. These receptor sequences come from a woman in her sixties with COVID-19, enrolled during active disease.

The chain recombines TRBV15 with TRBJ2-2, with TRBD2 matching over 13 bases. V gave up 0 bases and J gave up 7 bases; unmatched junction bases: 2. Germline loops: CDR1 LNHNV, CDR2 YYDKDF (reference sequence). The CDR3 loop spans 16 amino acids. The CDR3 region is CATSRDRLAGGGELFF. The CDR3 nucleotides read TGTGCCACCAGCAGAGATCGACTAGCGGGGGGCGGGGAGCTGTTTTTT.

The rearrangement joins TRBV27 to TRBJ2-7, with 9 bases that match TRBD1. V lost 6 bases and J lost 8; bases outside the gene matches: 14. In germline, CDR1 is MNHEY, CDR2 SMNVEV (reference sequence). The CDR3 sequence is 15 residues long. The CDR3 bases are TGTGCCAGCAGACCAACCGGGACAGGGAGTTTTAAGCAGTACTTC. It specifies CASRPTGTGSFKQYF.

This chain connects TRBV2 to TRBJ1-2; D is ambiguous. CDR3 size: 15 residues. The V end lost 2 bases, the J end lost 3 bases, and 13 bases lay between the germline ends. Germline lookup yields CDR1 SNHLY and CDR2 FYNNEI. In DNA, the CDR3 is TGTGCCAGCAGTGAACACCTCCGGAGGGACTATGGCTACACCTTC. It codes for CASSEHLRRDYGYTF. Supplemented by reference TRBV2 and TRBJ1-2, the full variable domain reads EPEVTQTPSHQVTQMGQEVILRCVPISNHLYFYWYRQILGQKVEFLVSFYNNEISEKSEIFDDQFSVERPDGSNFTLKIRSTKLEDSAMYFCASSEHLRRDYGYTFGSGTRLTVV.

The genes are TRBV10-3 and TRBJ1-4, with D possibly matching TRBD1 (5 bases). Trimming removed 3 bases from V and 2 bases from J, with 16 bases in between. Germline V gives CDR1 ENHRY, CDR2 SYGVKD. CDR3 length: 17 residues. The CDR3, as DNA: TGTGCCATCAGTGACGGAAGACAGACCAACACTAATGAAAAACTGTTTTTT. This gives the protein CAISDGRQTNTNEKLFF.

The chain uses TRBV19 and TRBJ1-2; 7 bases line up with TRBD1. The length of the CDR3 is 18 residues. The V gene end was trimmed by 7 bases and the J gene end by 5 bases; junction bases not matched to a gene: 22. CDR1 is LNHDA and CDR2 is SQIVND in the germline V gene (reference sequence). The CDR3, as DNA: TGTGCCAGTAATGACAGGGCCCTACCCTCCGGGCACGGGTATGGCTACACCTTC. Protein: CASNDRALPSGHGYGYTF.

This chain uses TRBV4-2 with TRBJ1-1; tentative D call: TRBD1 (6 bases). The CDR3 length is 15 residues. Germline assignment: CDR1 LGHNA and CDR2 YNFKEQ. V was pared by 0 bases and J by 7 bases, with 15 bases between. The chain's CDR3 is CASSQEGGGYGEAFF. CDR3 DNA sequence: TGTGCCAGCAGCCAAGAGGGGGGGGGCTACGGTGAAGCTTTCTTT.

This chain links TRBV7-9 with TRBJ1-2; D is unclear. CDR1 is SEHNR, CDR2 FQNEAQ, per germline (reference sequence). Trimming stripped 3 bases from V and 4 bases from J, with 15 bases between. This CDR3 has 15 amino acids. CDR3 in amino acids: CASSFAQDGGYGYTF. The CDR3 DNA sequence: TGTGCCAGCAGCTTTGCGCAGGACGGAGGCTATGGCTACACCTTC.

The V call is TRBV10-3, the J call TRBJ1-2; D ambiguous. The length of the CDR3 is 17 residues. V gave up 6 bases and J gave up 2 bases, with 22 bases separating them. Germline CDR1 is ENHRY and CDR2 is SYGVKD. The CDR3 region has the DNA TGTGCCATCAGGGGGTGGGCCCGGGAAGGTGAGAACTATGGCTACACCTTC. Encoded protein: CAIRGWAREGENYGYTF.

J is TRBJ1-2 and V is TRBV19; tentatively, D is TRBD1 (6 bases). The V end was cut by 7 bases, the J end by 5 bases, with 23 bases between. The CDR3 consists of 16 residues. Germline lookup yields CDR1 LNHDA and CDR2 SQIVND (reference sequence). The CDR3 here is CASTRQELPPLYGYTF. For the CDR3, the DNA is TGTGCCAGTACCCGACAGGAGTTACCCCCCCTTTATGGCTACACCTTC.

The CDR3 DNA follows: TGTGCCAGTAGTATCAGGCGAATGGCTAGCGGGGGGGATACGCAGTATTTT. This codes for CASSIRRMASGGDTQYF. This sequence joins TRBV19 and TRBJ2-3; 11 bases agree with TRBD2. CDR3 length equals 17 residues. The germline V gene has CDR1 LNHDA and CDR2 SQIVND (reference sequence). The ends lost 3 bases at V and 6 bases at J; junction bases unmatched: 11.

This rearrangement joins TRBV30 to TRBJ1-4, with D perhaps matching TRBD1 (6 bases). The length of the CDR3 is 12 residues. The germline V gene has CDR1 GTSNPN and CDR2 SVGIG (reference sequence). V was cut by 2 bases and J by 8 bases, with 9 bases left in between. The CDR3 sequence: CAWSPQGEKLFF. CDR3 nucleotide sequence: TGTGCCTGGAGTCCGCAGGGGGAAAAACTGTTTTTT.

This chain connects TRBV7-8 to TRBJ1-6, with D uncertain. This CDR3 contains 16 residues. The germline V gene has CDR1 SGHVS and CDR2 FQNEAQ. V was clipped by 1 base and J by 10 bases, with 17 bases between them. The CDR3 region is CASSLGPGNLRSPLHF. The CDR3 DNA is TGTGCCAGCAGCTTAGGCCCGGGGAACTTAAGGTCACCCCTCCACTTT.

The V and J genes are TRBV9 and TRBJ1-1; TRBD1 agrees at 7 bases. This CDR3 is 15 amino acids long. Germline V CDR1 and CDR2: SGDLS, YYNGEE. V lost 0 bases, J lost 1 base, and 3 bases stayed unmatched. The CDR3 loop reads CASSVGGTANTEAFF. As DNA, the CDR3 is TGTGCCAGCAGCGTAGGGGGGACAGCGAACACTGAAGCTTTCTTT.

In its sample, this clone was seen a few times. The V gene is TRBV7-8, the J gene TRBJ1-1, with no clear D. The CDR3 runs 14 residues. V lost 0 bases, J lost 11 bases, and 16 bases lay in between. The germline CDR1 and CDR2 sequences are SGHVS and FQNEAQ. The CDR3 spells CASSLAAVGRAAFF. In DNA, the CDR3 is TGTGCCAGCAGCTTAGCGGCAGTGGGCCGTGCGGCTTTCTTT.

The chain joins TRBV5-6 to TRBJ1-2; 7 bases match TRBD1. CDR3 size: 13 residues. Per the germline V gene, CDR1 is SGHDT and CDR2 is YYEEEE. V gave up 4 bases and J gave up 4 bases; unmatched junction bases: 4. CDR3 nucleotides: TGTGCCAGCAGCCCGGGACAGCCCTATGGCTACACCTTC. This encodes CASSPGQPYGYTF.

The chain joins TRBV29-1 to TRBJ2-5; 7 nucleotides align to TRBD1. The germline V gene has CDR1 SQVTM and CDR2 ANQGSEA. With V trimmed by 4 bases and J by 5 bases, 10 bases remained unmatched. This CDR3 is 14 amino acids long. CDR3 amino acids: CSVGTGTGWETQYF. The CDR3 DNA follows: TGCAGCGTTGGGACAGGAACAGGGTGGGAGACCCAGTACTTC.

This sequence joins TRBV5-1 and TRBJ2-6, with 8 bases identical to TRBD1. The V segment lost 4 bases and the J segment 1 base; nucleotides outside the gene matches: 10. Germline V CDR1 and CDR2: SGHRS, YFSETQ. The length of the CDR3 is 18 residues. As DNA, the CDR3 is TGCGCCAGCAGCCTTCTGGGACAGGTCTCTTCTGGGGCCAACGTCCTGACTTTC. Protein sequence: CASSLLGQVSSGANVLTF.

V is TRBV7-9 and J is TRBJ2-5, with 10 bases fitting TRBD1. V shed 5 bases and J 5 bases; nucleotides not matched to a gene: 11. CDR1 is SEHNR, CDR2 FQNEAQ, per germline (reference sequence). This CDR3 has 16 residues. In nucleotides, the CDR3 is TGTGCCAGCAGCCGGACAGGGGGATCCCCTCGGGAGACCCAGTACTTC. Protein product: CASSRTGGSPRETQYF.

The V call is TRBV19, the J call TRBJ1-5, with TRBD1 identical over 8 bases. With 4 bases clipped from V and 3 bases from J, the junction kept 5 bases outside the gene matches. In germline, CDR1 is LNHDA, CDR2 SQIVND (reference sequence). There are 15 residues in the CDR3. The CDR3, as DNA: TGTGCCAGTAGTACGGGACAGGTGTACAATCAGCCCCAGCATTTT. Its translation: CASSTGQVYNQPQHF.

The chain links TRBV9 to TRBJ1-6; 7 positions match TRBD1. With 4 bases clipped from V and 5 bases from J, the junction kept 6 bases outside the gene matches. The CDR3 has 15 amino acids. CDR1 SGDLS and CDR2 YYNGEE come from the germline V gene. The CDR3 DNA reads TGTGCCAGCAGCCTGTCGACAGGGAATAATTCACCCCTCCACTTT. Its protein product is CASSLSTGNNSPLHF.

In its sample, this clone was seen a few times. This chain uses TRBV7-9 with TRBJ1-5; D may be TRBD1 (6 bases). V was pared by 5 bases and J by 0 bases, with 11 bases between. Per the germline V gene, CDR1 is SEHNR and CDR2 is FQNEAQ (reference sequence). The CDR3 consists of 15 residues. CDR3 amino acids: CASSGRGNSNQPQHF. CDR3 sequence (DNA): TGTGCCAGCAGCGGCAGGGGTAATAGCAATCAGCCCCAGCATTTT. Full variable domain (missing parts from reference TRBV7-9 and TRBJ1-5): DTGVSQNPRHKITKRGQNVTFRCDPISEHNRLYWYRQTLGQGPEFLTYFQNEAQLEKSRLLSDRFSAERPKGSFSTLEIQRTEQGDSAMYLCASSGRGNSNQPQHFGDGTRLSIL.

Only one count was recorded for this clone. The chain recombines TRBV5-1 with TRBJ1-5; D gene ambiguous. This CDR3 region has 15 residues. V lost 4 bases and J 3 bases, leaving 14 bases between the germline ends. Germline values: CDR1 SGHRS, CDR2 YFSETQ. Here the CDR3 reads CASSPHGQHNQPQHF. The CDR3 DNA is TGCGCCAGCAGCCCTCATGGGCAGCACAATCAGCCCCAGCATTTT.

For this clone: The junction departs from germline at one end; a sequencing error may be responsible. As DNA, the CDR3 is TGTGCCAGCAGCTTCGAGACAGGGTGGAATTTACCCCTCCACTTT. Protein sequence: CASSFETGWNLPLHF. J is TRBJ1-6 and V is TRBV11-2, with TRBD1 matching 7 bases. Germline values: CDR1 SGHAT, CDR2 FQNNGV. This CDR3 is built from 15 residues.

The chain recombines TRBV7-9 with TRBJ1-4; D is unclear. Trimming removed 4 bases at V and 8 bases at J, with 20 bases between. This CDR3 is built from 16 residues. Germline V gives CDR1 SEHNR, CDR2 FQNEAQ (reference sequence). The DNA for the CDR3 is TGTGCCAGCAGCTACCCCGGGGTTGACGCTAGGGAAAAACTGTTTTTT. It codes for CASSYPGVDAREKLFF.

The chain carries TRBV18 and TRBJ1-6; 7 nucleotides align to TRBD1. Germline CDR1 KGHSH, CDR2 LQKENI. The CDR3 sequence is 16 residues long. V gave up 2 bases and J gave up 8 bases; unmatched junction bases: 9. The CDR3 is CASSPGIGGWDSPLHF. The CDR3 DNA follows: TGTGCCAGCTCACCAGGGATAGGGGGCTGGGATTCACCCCTCCACTTT.

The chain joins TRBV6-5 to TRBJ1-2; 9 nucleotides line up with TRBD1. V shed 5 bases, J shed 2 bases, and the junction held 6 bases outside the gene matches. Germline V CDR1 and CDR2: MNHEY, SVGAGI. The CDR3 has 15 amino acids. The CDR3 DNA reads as TGTGCCAGCAGTATCACCGGGACAGGGAACTATGGCTACACCTTC. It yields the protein CASSITGTGNYGYTF.